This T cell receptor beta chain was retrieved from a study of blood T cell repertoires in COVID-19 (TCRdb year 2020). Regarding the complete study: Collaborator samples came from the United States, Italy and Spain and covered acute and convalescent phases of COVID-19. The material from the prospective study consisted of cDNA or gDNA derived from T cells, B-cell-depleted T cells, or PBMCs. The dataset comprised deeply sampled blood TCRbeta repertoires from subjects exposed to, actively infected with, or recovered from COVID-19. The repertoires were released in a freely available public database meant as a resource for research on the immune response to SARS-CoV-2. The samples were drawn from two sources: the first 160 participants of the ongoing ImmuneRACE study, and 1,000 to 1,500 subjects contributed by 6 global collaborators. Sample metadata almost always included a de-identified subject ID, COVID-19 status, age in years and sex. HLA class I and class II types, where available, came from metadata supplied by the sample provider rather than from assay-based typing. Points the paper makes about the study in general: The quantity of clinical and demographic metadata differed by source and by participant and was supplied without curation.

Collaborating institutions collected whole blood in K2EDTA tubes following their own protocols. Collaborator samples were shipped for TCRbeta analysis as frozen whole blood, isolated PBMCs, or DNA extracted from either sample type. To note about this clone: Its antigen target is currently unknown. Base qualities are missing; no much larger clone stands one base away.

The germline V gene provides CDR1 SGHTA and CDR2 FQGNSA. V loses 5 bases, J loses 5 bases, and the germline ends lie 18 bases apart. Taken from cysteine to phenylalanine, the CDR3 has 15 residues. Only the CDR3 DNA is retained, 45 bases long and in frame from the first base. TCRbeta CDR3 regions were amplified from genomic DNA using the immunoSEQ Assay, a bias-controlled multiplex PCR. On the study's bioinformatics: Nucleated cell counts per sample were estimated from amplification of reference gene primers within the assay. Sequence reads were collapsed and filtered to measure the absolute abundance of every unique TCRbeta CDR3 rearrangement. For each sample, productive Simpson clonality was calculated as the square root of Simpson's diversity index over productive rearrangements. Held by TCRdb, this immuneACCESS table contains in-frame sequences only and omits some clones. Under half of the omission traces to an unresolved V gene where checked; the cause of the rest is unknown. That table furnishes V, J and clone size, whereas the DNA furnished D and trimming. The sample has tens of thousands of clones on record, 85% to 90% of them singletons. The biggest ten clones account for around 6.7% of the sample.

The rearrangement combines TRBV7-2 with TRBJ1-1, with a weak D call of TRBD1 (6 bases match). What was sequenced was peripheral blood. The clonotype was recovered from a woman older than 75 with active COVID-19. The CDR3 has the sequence CASSPRQGKGTEAFF. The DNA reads TGTGCCAGCAGCCCGAGGCAGGGGAAGGGTACTGAAGCTTTCTTT.